This T cell receptor (beta chain) was recovered during a study of OX40 agonist ivuxolimab in advanced cancers. Study at large: Cancers in dose escalation were hepatocellular, melanoma, renal cell and head and neck. Patients with prior anti-PD-1, anti-PD-L1 or anti-CTLA-4 therapy were eligible; approximately 37% had some.

TCRdb's copy holds only in-frame clones and misses some; the assay was immunoSEQ multiplex PCR. The sample records over 80,000 clones, more than 75% being singletons. The V and J ends lost 7 bases and 8 bases respectively, with 23 bases between them. This CDR3 has 15 amino acids. Looked up from germline, CDR1 is SGHVS and CDR2 is FQNEAQ. General study points: In the expanded peripheral T cells, antigen specificity was never determined.

For this clone: The antigen is not known.

The clonotype comes from an adult with an advanced solid tumor such as melanoma, head and neck, liver or kidney cancer. The chain joins TRBV7-8 to TRBJ1-2; maybe TRBD1 (5 bases). The sample in question was CD4+ or CD8+ T cells sorted from blood, obtained in a trial of the OX40 agonist ivuxolimab. The CDR3 region has the DNA TGTGCCAGCAACTCCAGGGAGGGCCGTTCGGGGGGCTACACCTTC. Its protein product is CASNSREGRSGGYTF.